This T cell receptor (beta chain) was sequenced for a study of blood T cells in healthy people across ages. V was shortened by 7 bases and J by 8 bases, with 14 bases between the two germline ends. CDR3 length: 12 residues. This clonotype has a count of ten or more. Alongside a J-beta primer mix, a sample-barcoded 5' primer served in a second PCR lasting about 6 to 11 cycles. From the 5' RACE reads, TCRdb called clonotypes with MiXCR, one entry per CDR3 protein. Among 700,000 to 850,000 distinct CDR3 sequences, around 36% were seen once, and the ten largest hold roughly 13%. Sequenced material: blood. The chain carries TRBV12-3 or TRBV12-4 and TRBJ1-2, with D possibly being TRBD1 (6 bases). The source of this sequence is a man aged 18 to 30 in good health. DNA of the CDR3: TGTGCCAGCACTTTGGGGGGGCGCGGCTACACCTTC. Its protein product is CASTLGGRGYTF.